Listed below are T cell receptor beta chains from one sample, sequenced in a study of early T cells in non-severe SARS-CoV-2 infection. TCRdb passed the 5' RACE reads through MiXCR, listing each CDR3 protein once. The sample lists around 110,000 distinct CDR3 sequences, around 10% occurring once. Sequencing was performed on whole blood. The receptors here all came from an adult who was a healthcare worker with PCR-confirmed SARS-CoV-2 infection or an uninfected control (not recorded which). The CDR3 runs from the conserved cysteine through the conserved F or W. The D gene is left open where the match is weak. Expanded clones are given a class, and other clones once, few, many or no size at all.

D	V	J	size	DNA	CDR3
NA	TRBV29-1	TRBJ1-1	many	TGCAGCGTTGATGCACGCGCCGAAGGGGGAGCTTTCTTT	CSVDARAEGGAFF
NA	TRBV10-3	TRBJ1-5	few	TGTGCCATCGGGGGGGAGCAGCCCCAGCATTTT	CAIGGEQPQHF
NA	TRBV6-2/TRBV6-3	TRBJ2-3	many	TGTGCCAGCGGTACATATACGCAGTATTTT	CASGTYTQYF
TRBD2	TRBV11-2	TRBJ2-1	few	TGTGCCAGCAGCTTGGCCCCAGCGGGGAGCATGGATGAGCAGTTCTTC	CASSLAPAGSMDEQFF
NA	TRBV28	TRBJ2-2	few	TGTGCCAGCACAAGTTACCCCGGGGAGCTGTTTTTT	CASTSYPGELFF
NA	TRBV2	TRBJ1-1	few	TGTGCCAGCAGCCCCAGGGGATCTATGAACACTGAAGCTTTCTTT	CASSPRGSMNTEAFF
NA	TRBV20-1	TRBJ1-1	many	TGCAGTGCCAGCGAATGGACTGAAGCTTTCTTT	CSASEWTEAFF
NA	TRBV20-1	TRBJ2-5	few	TGCAGTGCTGACCACCCAAACCAAGAGACCCAGTACTTC	CSADHPNQETQYF
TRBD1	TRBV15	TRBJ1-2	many	TGTGCCACCAGCAGCAGGGGGGCCCTTGGCTACACCTTC	CATSSRGALGYTF
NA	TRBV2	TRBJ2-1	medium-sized	TGTGCCACCTCCAGTAGTCTGGGCTACAATGAGCAGTTCTTC	CATSSSLGYNEQFF
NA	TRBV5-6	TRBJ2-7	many	TGTGCCAGCAGCTTCGTCAGCGACTACGAGCAGTACTTC	CASSFVSDYEQYF
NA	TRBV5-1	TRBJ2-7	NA	TGCGCCAGCAGCTCCACTTCTCGGGTGTTGACCTACGAGCAGTACTTC	CASSSTSRVLTYEQYF
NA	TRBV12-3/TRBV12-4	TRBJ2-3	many	TGTGCCAGCAGTTTAGCGGGAGCGGATACGCAGTATTTT	CASSLAGADTQYF
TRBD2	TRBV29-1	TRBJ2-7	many	TGCAGCGTTGAGGCTAGCGGGAGATACGAGCAGTACTTC	CSVEASGRYEQYF
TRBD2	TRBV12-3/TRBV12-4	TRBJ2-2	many	TGTGCCAGCACCCAGTCCCCACTAGCGGCCACCGGGGAGCTGTTTTTT	CASTQSPLAATGELFF
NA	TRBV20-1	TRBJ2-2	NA	NA	CSARVEGTGSCFF
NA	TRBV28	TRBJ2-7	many	TGTGCCAGCAAGAAAGGGAAGCAGTACTTC	CASKKGKQYF
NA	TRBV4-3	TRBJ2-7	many	TGCGCCAGCAGCCCCGGGGTAGGGAGCTACGAGCAGTACTTC	CASSPGVGSYEQYF
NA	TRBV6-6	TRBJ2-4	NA	TGTGCCAGCAGCTCGAGGGGGATGGAGGACATTCAGTACTTC	CASSSRGMEDIQYF
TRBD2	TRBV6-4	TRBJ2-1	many	TGTGCCAGCAGTGCGACTAGCGGGAGCGATGAGCAGTTCTTC	CASSATSGSDEQFF
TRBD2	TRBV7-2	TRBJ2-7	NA	TGTGCCAGCATCCAAGCGGGAGGGCCTGTTTACGAGCAGTACTTC	CASIQAGGPVYEQYF
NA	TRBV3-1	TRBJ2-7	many	TGTGCCAGCAGCCAAGAAGGGGTACCGCGGAGGAGCTCCTACGAGCAGTACTTC	CASSQEGVPRRSSYEQYF
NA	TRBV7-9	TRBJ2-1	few	TGTGCCAGCAGCTTGGGAACAAGCTCCTACAATGAGCAGTTCTTC	CASSLGTSSYNEQFF
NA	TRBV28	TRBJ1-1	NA	TGTGCCAGCAGCCTCGAGTTCTGGACTGAAGCTTTCTTT	CASSLEFWTEAFF
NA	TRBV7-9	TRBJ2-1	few	TGTGCCAGCAGCGCCCGACTAGTTAATGAGCAGTTCTTC	CASSARLVNEQFF
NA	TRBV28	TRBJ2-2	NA	TGTGCCAGCAGTTTACTCACCCACACCGGGGAGCTGTTTTTT	CASSLLTHTGELFF
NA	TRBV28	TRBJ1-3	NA	TGTGCCAGCAGTCTCTCACAGGAGAGGGGGGCCACCATATATTTT	CASSLSQERGATIYF
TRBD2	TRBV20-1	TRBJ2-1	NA	TGCAGTGCTCCTCTAGCGGGGTCCTACAATGAGCAGTTCTTC	CSAPLAGSYNEQFF
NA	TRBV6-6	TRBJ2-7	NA	TGTGCCAGCAGTTACGCCGTGGGCAGTGTCTACGAGCAGTACTTC	CASSYAVGSVYEQYF